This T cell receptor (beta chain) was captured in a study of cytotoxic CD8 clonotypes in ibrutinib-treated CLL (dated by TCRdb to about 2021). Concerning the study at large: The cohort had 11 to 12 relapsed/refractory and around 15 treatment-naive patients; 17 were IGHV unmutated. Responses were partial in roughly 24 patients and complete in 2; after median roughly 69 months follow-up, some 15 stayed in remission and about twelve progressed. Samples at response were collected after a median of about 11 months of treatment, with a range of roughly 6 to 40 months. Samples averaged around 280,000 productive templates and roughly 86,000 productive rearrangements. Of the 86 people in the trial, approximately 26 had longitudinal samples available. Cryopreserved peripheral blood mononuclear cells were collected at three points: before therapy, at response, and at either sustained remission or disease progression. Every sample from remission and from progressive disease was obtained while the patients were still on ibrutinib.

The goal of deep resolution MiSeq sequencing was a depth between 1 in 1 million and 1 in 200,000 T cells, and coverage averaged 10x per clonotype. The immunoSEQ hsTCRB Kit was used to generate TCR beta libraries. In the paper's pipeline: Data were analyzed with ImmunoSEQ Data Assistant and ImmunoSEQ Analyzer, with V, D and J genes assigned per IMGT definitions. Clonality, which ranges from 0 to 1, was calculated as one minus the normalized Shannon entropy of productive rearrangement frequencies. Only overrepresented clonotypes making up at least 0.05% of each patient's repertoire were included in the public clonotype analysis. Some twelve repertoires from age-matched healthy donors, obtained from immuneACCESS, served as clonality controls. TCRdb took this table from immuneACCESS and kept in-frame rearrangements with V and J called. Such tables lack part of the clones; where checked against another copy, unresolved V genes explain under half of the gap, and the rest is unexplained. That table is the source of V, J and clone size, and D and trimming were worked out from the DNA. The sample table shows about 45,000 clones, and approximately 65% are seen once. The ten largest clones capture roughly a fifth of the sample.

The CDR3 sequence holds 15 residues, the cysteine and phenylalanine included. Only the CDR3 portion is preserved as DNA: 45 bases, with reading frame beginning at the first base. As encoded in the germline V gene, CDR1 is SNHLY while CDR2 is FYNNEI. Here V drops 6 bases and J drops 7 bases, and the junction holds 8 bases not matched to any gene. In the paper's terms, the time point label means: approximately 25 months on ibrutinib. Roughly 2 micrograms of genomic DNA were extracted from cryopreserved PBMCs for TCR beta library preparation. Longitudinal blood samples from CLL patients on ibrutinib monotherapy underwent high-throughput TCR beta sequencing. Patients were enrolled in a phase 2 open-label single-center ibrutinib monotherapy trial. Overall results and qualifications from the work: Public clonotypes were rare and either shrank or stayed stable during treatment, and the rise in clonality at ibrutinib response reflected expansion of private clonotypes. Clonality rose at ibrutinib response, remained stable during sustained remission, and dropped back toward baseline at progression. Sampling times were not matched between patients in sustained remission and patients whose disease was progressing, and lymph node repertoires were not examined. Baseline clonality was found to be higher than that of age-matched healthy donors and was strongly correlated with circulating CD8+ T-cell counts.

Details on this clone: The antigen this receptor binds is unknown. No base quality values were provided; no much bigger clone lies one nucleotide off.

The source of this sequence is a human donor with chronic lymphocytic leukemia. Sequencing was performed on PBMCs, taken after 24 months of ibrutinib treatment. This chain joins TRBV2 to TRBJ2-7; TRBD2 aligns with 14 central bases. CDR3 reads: CASRTGTSGSGEQYF. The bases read TGTGCCAGCAGGACCGGGACTAGCGGGAGTGGGGAGCAGTACTTC.